This T cell receptor beta chain was identified in a study of T cells expressing NK-cell markers. Whole-study context: Within the sequenced cohort of eight donors, seven exhibited HCMV seropositivity and one was seronegative. General study results and limits: Top CD8+ clonotypes included the dominant CD3+CD56+NKG2C+ clonotypes in 6 or 7 donors.

Points on this clonotype: Its antigen remains unknown.

The V gene's germline CDR1 is SGHVS and CDR2 FQNEAQ. CDR3 length: 16 amino acids. 5'RACE template switching with UMIs generated TCR beta cDNA. TCRdb re-called the 5' RACE reads and catalogs CDR3 proteins one per entry, DNA excluded. The repertoire table contains a few hundred thousand distinct CDR3 sequences. The V call is TRBV7-8, the J call TRBJ1-2. The sample was blood T cells: a sorted CD56 or NKG2C T cell subset, CD4+ or CD8+ T cells, or bulk PBMC T cells (not recorded which). This receptor was identified in a man aged 18 to 29 in good health. The CDR3 protein is CASSPTRRGGVGGYTF.